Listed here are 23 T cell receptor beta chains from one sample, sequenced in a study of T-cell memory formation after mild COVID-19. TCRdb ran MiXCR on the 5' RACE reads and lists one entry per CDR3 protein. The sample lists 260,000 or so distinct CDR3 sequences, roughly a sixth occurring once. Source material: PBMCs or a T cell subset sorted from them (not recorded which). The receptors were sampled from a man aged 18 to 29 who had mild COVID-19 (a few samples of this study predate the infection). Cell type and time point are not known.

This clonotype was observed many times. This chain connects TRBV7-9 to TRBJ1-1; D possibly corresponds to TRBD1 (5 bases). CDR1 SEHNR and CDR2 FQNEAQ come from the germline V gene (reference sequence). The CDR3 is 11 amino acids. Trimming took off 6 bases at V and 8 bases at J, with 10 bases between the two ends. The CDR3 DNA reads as TGTGCCAGCAGGCTTAGACAGGAAGCTTTCTTT. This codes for CASRLRQEAFF.

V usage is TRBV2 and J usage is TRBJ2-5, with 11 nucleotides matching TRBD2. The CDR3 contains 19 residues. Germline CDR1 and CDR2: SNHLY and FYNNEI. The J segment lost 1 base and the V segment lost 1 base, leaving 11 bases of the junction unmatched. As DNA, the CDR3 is TGTGCCAGCAGTGAAGAAGCCCCGGCTAGCGGGGGGATCCAAGAGACCCAGTACTTC. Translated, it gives CASSEEAPASGGIQETQYF.

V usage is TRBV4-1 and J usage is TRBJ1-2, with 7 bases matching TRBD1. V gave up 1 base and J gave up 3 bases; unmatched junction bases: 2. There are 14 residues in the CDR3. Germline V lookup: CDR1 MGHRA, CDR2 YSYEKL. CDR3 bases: TGCGCCAGCAGCCAAGCTCAGGGGGACTATGGCTACACCTTC. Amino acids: CASSQAQGDYGYTF.

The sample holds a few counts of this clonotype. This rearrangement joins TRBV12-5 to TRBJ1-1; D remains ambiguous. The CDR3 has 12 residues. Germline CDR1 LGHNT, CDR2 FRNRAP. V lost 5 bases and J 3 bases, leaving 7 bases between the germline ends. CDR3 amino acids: CASGPGDTEAFF. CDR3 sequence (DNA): TGTGCTAGTGGTCCAGGAGACACTGAAGCTTTCTTT.

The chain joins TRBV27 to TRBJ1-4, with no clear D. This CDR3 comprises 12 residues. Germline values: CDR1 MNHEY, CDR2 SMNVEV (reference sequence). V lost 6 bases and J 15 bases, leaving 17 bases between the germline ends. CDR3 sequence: CASRSKGPGLFF. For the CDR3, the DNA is TGTGCCAGCAGATCCAAGGGTCCTGGTTTGTTTTTT. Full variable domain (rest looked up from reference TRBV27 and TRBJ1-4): EAQVTQNPRYLITVTGKKLTVTCSQNMNHEYMSWYRQDPGLGLRQIYYSMNVEVTDKGDVPEGYKVSRKEKRNFPLILESPSPNQTSLYFCASRSKGPGLFFGSGTQLSVL.

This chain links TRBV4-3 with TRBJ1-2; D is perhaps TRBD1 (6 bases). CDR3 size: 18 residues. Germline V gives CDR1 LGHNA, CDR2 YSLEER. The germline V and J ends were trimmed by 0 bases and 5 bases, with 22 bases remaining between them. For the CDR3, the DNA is TGCGCCAGCAGCCAAGAACCCGCCCCTGTACAGGGTGGGTATGGCTACACCTTC. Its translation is CASSQEPAPVQGGYGYTF.

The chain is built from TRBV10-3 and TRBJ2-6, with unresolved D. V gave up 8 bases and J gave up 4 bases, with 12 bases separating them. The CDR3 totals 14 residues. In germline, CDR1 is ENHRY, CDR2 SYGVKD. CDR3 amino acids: CAIPIIDGANVLTF. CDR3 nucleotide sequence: TGTGCCATCCCCATTATAGACGGGGCCAACGTCCTGACTTTC.

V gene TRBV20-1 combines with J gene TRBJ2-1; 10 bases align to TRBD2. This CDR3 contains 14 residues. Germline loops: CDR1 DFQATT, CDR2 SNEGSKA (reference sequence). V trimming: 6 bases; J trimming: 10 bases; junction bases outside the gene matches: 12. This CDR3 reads CSAERASGRPEQFF. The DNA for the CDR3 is TGCAGTGCCGAACGGGCTAGCGGGAGACCCGAGCAGTTCTTC.

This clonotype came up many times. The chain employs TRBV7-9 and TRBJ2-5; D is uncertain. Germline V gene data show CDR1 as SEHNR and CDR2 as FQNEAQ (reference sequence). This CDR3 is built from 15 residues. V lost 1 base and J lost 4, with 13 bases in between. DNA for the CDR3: TGTGCCAGCAGCTTAGGTGACCAAACCGGAGAGACCCAGTACTTC. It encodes CASSLGDQTGETQYF.

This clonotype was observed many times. CDR3: CASSLEAGIKNEQFF. The CDR3 bases are TGCGCCAGCAGCTTGGAGGCAGGGATCAAGAATGAGCAGTTCTTC. The rearrangement uses TRBV5-1 and TRBJ2-1; D may be TRBD1 (5 bases). Trimming pared 0 bases from V and 7 bases from J, leaving 14 bases between. The CDR3 has 15 residues. The germline V gene encodes CDR1 SGHRS and CDR2 YFSETQ.

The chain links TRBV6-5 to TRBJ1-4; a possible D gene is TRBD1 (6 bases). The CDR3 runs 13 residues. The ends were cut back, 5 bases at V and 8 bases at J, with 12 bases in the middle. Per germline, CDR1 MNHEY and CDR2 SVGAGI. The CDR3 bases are TGTGCCAGCAGTCGGACAGAATACGAAAAACTGTTTTTT. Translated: CASSRTEYEKLFF.

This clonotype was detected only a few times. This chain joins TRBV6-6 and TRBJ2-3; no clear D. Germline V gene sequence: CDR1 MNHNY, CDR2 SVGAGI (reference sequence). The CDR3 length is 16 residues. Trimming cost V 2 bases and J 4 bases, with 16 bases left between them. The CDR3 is CASSYTVPRMADTQYF. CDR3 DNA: TGTGCCAGCAGTTACACGGTGCCCCGGATGGCAGATACGCAGTATTTT.

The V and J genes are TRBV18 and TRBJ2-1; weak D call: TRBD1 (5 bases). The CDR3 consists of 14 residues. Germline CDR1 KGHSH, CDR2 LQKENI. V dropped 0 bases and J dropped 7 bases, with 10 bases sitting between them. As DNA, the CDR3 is TGTGCCAGCTCACCACCGAGCAGGGTAAATGAGCAGTTCTTC. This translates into CASSPPSRVNEQFF.

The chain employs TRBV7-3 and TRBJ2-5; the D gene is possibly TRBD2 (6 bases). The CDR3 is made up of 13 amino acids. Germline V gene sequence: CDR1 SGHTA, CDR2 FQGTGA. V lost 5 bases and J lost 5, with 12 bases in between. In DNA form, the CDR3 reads TGTGCCAGCAGCCCTCAAGGGAGGGAGACCCAGTACTTC. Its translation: CASSPQGRETQYF. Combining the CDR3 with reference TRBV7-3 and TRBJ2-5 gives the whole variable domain GAGVSQTPSNKVTEKGKYVELRCDPISGHTALYWYRQSLGQGPEFLIYFQGTGAADDSGLPNDRFFAVRPEGSVSTLKIQRTERGDSAVYLCASSPQGRETQYFGPGTRLLVL.

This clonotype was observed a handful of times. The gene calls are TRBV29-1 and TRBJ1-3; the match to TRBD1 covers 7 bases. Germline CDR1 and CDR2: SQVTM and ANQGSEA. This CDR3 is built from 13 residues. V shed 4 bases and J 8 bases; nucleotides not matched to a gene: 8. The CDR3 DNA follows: TGCAGCGTTGGACAGGGTAACTTCGACACCATATATTTT. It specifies CSVGQGNFDTIYF.

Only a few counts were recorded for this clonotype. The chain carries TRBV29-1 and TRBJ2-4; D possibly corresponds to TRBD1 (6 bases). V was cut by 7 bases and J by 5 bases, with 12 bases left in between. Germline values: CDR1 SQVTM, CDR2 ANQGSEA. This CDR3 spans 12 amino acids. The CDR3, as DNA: TGCAGCGCTTTGAGACAGGAAAACATTCAGTACTTC. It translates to CSALRQENIQYF.

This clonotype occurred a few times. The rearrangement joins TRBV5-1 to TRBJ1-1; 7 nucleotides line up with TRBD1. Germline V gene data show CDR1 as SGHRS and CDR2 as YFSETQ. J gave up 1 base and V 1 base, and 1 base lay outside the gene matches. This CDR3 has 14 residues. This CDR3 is CASSLTGENTEAFF. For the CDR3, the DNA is TGCGCCAGCAGCTTGACAGGGGAGAACACTGAAGCTTTCTTT.

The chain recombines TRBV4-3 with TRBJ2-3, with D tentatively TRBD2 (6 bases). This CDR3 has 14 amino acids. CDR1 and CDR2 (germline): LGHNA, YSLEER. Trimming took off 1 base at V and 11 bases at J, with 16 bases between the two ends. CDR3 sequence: CASSQGEEAAGQYF. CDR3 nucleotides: TGCGCCAGCAGCCAAGGGGAGGAGGCAGCGGGGCAGTATTTT.

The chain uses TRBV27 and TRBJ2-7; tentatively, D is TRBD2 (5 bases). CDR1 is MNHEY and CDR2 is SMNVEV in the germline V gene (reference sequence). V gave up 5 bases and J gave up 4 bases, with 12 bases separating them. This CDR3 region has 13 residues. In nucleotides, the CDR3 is TGTGCCAGCAGTCCTAGGACTGGATACGAGCAGTACTTC. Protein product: CASSPRTGYEQYF.

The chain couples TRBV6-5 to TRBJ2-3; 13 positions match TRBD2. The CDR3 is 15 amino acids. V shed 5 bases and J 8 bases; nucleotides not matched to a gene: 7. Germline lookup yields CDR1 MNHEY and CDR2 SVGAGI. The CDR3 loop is CASSRTSGGLGTQYF. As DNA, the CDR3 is TGTGCCAGCAGTCGGACTAGCGGGGGCCTTGGTACGCAGTATTTT.

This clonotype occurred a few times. The CDR3 protein is CASSYTSGGGDEQFF. The CDR3 DNA is TGTGCCAGCAGTTACACTAGCGGGGGAGGCGATGAGCAGTTCTTC. This chain connects TRBV6-2 or TRBV6-3 to TRBJ2-1, with 11 nucleotides matching TRBD2. The germline CDR1 and CDR2 sequences are MNHEY and SVGEGT. J lost 8 bases, V lost 2 bases, and 5 bases had no gene match. The length of the CDR3 is 15 residues.

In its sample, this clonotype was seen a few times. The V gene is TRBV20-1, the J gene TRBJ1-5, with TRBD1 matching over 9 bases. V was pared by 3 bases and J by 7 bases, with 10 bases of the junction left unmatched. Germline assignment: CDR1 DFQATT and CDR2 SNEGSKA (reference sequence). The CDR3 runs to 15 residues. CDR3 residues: CSASIWDRASQPQHF. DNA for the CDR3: TGCAGTGCTAGTATATGGGACAGGGCAAGCCAGCCCCAGCATTTT.

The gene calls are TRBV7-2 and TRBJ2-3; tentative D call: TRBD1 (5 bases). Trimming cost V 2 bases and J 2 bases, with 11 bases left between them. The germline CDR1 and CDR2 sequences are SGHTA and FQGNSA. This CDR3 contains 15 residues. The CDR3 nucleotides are TGTGCCAGCAGCTTACCTGCAGGACACACAGATACGCAGTATTTT. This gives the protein CASSLPAGHTDTQYF.